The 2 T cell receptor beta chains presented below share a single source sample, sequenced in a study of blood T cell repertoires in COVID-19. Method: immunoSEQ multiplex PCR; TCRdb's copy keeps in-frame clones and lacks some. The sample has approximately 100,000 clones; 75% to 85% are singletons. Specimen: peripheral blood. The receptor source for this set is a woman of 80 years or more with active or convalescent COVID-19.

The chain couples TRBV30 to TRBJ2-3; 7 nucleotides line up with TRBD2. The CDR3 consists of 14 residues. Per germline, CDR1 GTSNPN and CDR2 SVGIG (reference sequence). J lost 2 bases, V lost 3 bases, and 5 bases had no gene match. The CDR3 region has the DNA TGTGCCTGGAGGGGACTAACCAACACAGATACGCAGTATTTT. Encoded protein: CAWRGLTNTDTQYF.

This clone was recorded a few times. DNA for the CDR3: TGTGCCAGCAGCCAAGAATTGAAAGGGGGATACGAGCAGTACTTC. Encoded protein: CASSQELKGGYEQYF. The V call is TRBV4-2, the J call TRBJ2-7, with D possibly being TRBD1 (6 bases). Germline V gene sequence: CDR1 LGHNA, CDR2 YNFKEQ. The CDR3 loop spans 15 amino acids. Trimming shortened V by 0 bases and J by 4 bases, and 13 bases separated the two germline ends.